These 15 T cell receptor beta chains came from one sample sequenced in a study of T-cell reconstitution after alpha-beta-depleted transplantation in children. The TCRbeta library incorporated unique molecular identifiers. Each CDR3 protein gets one entry after TCRdb re-called the PCR reads with MiXCR. The sample carries hundreds of thousands of distinct CDR3 sequences, under 15% recorded once. Sequenced material: PBMCs, taken before TCRalphabeta/CD19-depleted stem cell transplant. Source of these receptors: a girl aged 2 to 9 with congenital amegakaryocytic thrombocytopenia, due to receive a stem cell transplant.

There are many counts of this clonotype. V is TRBV29-1 and J is TRBJ1-1, with 7 bases that match TRBD1. V lost 3 bases to trimming and J lost 1 base; unmatched junction nucleotides: 2. The CDR3 has 13 residues. In germline, CDR1 is SQVTM, CDR2 ANQGSEA. CDR3 sequence: CSVDRGRNTEAFF. CDR3 bases: TGCAGCGTTGACAGGGGGAGGAACACTGAAGCTTTCTTT.

The V and J genes are TRBV18 and TRBJ1-2; no definite D call. With 0 bases removed from V and 8 bases from J, the gap between germline ends came to 13 bases. Germline-derived CDR1 and CDR2 are KGHSH and LQKENI. The CDR3 totals 14 residues. CDR3 in DNA: TGTGCCAGCTCACCACCTGTTCAGCTTGAAGGCTACACCTTC. It codes for CASSPPVQLEGYTF. Variable domain in full (rest from reference TRBV18 and TRBJ1-2): NAGVMQNPRHLVRRRGQEARLRCSPMKGHSHVYWYRQLPEEGLKFMVYLQKENIIDESGMPKERFSAEFPKEGPSILRIQQVVRGDSAAYFCASSPPVQLEGYTFGSGTRLTVV.

A few counts support this clonotype. The chain couples TRBV24-1 to TRBJ2-5; no clear D. The V gene lost 2 bases and the J gene lost 0 bases, with 12 bases spanning the gap. Germline CDR1 KGHDR, CDR2 SFDVKD. CDR3 length equals 16 residues. CDR3 DNA: TGTGCCACCAGTGATTCGAAAGCAGTTTACCAAGAGACCCAGTACTTC. It yields the protein CATSDSKAVYQETQYF.

This clonotype was recorded many times. This chain connects TRBV29-1 to TRBJ1-2; TRBD1 might be the D (5 bases). The V gene's germline CDR1 is SQVTM and CDR2 ANQGSEA. The CDR3 runs 13 residues. The ends were cut back, 2 bases at V and 4 bases at J, with 11 bases in the middle. The CDR3 nucleotides read TGCAGCGTTGAATTGCAGGGAACCTATGGCTACACCTTC. Protein sequence: CSVELQGTYGYTF. The full variable domain, rest sourced from reference TRBV29-1 and TRBJ1-2, is SAVISQKPSRDICQRGTSLTIQCQVDSQVTMMFWYRQQPGQSLTLIATANQGSEATYESGFVIDKFPISRPNLTFSTLTVSNMSPEDSSIYLCSVELQGTYGYTFGSGTRLTVV.

This clonotype showed up just a few times. This chain links TRBV7-6 with TRBJ2-7; D is perhaps TRBD1 (5 bases). The V end was cut by 0 bases, the J end by 7 bases, with 16 bases between. This CDR3 is built from 15 residues. Germline CDR1 SGHVS, CDR2 FNYEAQ. In nucleotides, the CDR3 is TGTGCCAGCAGCTTAGCAGGGGTCCCCCTTTGGGAGCAGTACTTC. Protein: CASSLAGVPLWEQYF.

This clonotype turned up a few times. CDR3 protein: CASSLYGYTEAFF. Here the CDR3 DNA reads TGTGCCAGCAGTTTATACGGGTACACTGAAGCTTTCTTT. The chain recombines TRBV27 with TRBJ1-1; D is undetermined. The CDR3 is 13 residues long. The V end was cut by 1 base, the J end by 3 bases, with 6 bases between. Per germline, CDR1 MNHEY and CDR2 SMNVEV (reference sequence).

The chain joins TRBV9 to TRBJ2-1, with TRBD2 matching over 9 bases. J was trimmed by 2 bases and V by 0 bases; bases with no gene match: 9. Germline V gene sequence: CDR1 SGDLS, CDR2 YYNGEE. This CDR3 region has 18 residues. CDR3 protein: CASSVGAGGGRTYNEQFF. The CDR3 coding sequence is TGTGCCAGCAGCGTAGGGGCGGGGGGGGGAAGAACCTACAATGAGCAGTTCTTC.

The rearrangement uses TRBV5-1 and TRBJ2-5; tentative D call: TRBD1 (6 bases). The CDR3 length is 13 residues. Germline CDR1 is SGHRS and CDR2 is YFSETQ. Trimming removed 1 base from V and 5 bases from J, with 9 bases in between. The CDR3 DNA is TGCGCCAGCAGCTTGACAGGGTATGAGACCCAGTACTTC. The encoded protein is CASSLTGYETQYF.

This clonotype was observed a few times. The V and J genes are TRBV10-3 and TRBJ2-1, with D maybe TRBD1 (6 bases). The germline V gene has CDR1 ENHRY and CDR2 SYGVKD. V was pared by 6 bases and J by 7 bases, with 22 bases between. The CDR3 consists of 16 residues. In DNA form, the CDR3 reads TGTGCCATCAGCCAAGTGTCGGGACATATGGGAAATGAGCAGTTCTTC. Translated: CAISQVSGHMGNEQFF.

This clonotype was detected ten times or more. The CDR3 loop is CSARSGQVTDTQYF. CDR3 nucleotides: TGCAGTGCTAGGTCGGGACAGGTCACAGATACGCAGTATTTT. This rearrangement joins TRBV20-1 to TRBJ2-3, with TRBD1 identical over 8 bases. The CDR3 spans 14 residues. After removal of 3 bases from V and 2 bases from J, the junction contained 4 bases not matched to a gene. Germline V gene lookup returns CDR1 DFQATT and CDR2 SNEGSKA (reference sequence).

This clonotype was detected ten times or more. V usage is TRBV5-1 and J usage is TRBJ2-5; possibly TRBD2 for D (5 bases). CDR1 and CDR2 (germline): SGHRS, YFSETQ. The CDR3 contains 13 residues. V was clipped by 3 bases and J by 7 bases, with 13 bases between them. CDR3 protein: CASSSGEPRTQYF. CDR3 sequence (DNA): TGCGCCAGCAGCTCCGGGGAACCTCGGACCCAGTACTTC.

For this clonotype: A much larger clonotype is one base distant, so this may be a read error. This chain uses TRBV4-1 with TRBJ2-1; D uncertain. CDR1 is MGHRA and CDR2 is YSYEKL in the germline V gene. The CDR3 loop spans 16 amino acids. V gave up 1 base and J gave up 2 bases, with 12 bases separating them. Here the CDR3 DNA reads TGCGCCAGCAGCCAAGGCCCTACCGTAACCTACAATGAGCAGTTCTTC. Amino acids: CASSQGPTVTYNEQFF.

This clonotype was picked up a small number of times. V and J are TRBV12-3 or TRBV12-4 and TRBJ2-1; 12 bases line up with TRBD2. The CDR3 is 19 amino acids. Trimming removed 6 bases from V and 6 bases from J; junction bases left unmatched: 18. Here the CDR3 DNA reads TGTGCCAGCAGCCCCATCGCTAGCGGGAGGGATCTGTTCGGCAATGAGCAGTTCTTC. This encodes CASSPIASGRDLFGNEQFF.

This clonotype was seen a few times. The V call is TRBV5-1, the J call TRBJ1-1, with 8 bases fitting TRBD1. The CDR3 length is 17 residues. From germline, CDR1 is SGHRS and CDR2 YFSETQ. The junction had 15 bases not matched to a gene; V was cut back by 2 bases and J by 6 bases. For the CDR3, the DNA is TGCGCCAGCAGCTTTGGGTTCCAGGGGGCTCGTGATGCTGAAGCTTTCTTT. Translation: CASSFGFQGARDAEAFF.

This clonotype has more than one count but fewer than ten. This sequence joins TRBV20-1 and TRBJ1-2; D may be TRBD1 (5 bases). Trimming cost V 3 bases and J 7 bases, with 15 bases left between them. The germline gives CDR1 DFQATT, CDR2 SNEGSKA (reference sequence). The CDR3 totals 13 residues. This CDR3 reads CSASRSQGFGYTF. CDR3 nucleotides: TGCAGTGCTAGTCGGTCGCAGGGTTTTGGCTACACCTTC.